This T cell receptor beta chain comes out of a study of shared clonotypes between healthy human individuals. Study-level background: Donor composition was a couple of women and a few men, aged 18 to 49. For every donor, three CD4 naive, three CD4 memory, two CD8 naive and one CD8 memory plates were used.

This clone was found a few times. In the original workflow: As immunoSEQ supplied junction-only sequences (without quality scores), filtering differed. The table came from immunoSEQ multiplex PCR; TCRdb's copy has only in-frame clones and leaves some out. That table gives V, J and clone size, and the DNA gave D and trimming. Of 900,000 to 1,200,000 clones in the sample, about 84% were seen once. Negatively enriched CD4+ T cells were divided by CD45RA into naive and memory. V was cut by 6 bases and J by 1 base, with 18 bases left in between. The CDR3 has 16 amino acids. Germline lookup yields CDR1 MNHEY and CDR2 SMNVEV (reference sequence).

The TCR was taken from a man between 18 and 29 years old in good health. Some clones in this sample may be carry-over from other donors' samples. Sequencing used memory CD4+ T cells from PBMCs. Indicated subset: CD45RA-negative fraction. The gene calls are TRBV27 and TRBJ1-1; no definite D call. Here the CDR3 reads CASRDTWPKENTEAFF. DNA of the CDR3: TGTGCCAGCAGAGACACCTGGCCGAAGGAGAACACTGAAGCTTTCTTT.